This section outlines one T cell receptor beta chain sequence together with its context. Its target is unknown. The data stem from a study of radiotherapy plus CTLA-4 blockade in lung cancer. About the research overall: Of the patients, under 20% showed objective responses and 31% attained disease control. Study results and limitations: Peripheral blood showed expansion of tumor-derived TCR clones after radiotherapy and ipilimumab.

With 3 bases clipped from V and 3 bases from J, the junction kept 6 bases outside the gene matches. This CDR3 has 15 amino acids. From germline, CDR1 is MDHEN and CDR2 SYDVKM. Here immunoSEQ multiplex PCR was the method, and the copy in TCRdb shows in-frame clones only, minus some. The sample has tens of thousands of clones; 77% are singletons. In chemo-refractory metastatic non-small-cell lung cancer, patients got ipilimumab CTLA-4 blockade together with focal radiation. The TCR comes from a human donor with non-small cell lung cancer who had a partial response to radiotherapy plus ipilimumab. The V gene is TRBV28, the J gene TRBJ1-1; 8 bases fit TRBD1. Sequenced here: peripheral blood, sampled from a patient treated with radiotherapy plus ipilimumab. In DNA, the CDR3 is TGTGCCAGCAGTTTTCCAGGGGGCTGGCACACTGAAGCTTTCTTT. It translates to CASSFPGGWHTEAFF.